What follows describes a single T cell receptor beta chain. This sample stems from a study of blood T cell repertoires in COVID-19. Study at large: Material from acute and convalescent COVID-19 was sourced from the United States, Italy and Spain. In each case, the material was cDNA or gDNA derived from T cells, B-cell-depleted T cells, or PBMCs.

In the study's own analysis: Estimation of nucleated cell counts was performed using reference gene primer amplification. Using immunoSEQ multiplex PCR, the repertoire was profiled, and TCRdb retains in-frame clones only, with some absent. The V and J calls and the clone size are those of that table, but D and trimming were determined from the DNA. The profile covers 200,000 to 250,000 clones, with 65% to 90% appearing a single time and roughly 10% taken by the ten largest. CDR1 is SGHVS, CDR2 FQNEAQ, per germline. The CDR3 length is 15 residues. The junction had 3 bases not matched to a gene; V was cut back by 5 bases and J by 0 bases.

Sequencing was done on a sample of peripheral blood. This rearrangement joins TRBV7-8 to TRBJ2-3, with 9 bases that match TRBD2. This receptor was identified in a man aged 50 to 59 with active or convalescent COVID-19. Here the CDR3 DNA reads TGTGCCAGCAGCCGAAGCGGGGGGAGCACAGATACGCAGTATTTT. It encodes CASSRSGGSTDTQYF.